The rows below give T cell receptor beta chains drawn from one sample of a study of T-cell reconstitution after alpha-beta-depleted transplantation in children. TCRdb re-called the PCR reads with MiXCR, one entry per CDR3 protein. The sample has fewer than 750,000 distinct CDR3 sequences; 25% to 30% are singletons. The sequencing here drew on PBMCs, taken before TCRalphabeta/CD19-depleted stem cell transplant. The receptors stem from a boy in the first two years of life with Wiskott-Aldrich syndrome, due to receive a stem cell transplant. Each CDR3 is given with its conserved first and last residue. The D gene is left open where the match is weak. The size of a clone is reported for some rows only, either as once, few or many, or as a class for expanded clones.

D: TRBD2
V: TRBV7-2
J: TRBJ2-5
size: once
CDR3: CASSLGWGGQETQYF
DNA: TGTGCCAGCAGCTTAGGCTGGGGAGGGCAAGAGACCCAGTACTTC

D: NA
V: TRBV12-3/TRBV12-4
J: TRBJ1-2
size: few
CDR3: CASSPTRGAHGYTF
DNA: TGTGCCAGCAGCCCGACTAGGGGCGCACACGGCTACACCTTC

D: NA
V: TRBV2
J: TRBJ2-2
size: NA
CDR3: CASSYRWTGELFF
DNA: TGTGCCAGCAGTTATCGGTGGACCGGGGAGCTGTTTTTT

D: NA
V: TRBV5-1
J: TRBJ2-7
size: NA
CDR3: CASSPDLDGVYEQYF
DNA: TGCGCCAGCAGCCCGGACCTCGATGGTGTCTACGAGCAGTACTTC

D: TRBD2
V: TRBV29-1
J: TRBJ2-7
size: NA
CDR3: CSAALKRGAVWEQYF
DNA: TGCAGCGCGGCATTGAAGCGGGGAGCGGTTTGGGAGCAGTACTTC

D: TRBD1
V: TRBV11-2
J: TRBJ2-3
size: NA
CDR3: CASSSFRDREDTQYF
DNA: TGTGCCAGCAGCTCCTTCCGGGACAGGGAAGATACGCAGTATTTT

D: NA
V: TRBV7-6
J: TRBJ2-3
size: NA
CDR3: CASSLNNLYTDTQYF
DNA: TGTGCCAGCAGCTTAAATAACCTATACACAGATACGCAGTATTTT

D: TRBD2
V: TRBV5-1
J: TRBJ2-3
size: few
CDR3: CASSQTTGTRPSTDTQYF
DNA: TGCGCCAGCAGCCAAACGACCGGGACTAGACCTAGCACAGATACGCAGTATTTT

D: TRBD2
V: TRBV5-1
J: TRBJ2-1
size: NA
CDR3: CASSLRGTSGIDEQFF
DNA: TGCGCCAGCAGCCTCCGGGGGACTAGCGGGATCGATGAGCAGTTCTTC

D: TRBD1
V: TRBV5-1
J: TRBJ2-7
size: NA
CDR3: CASSLAPGQGDTYEQYF
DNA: TGCGCCAGCAGCTTGGCCCCAGGACAGGGGGATACCTACGAGCAGTACTTC

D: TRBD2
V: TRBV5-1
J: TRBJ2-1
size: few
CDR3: CASSLPTSGSTEQFF
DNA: TGCGCCAGCAGCTTGCCGACTAGCGGGAGTACTGAGCAGTTCTTC

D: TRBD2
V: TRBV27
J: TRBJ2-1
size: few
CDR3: CASSLWGLPLAGDNEQFF
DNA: TGTGCCAGCAGTTTATGGGGCCTGCCGCTAGCGGGAGACAATGAGCAGTTCTTC

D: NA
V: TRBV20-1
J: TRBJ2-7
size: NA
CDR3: CSASSDVAYEQYF
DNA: TGCAGTGCTTCCTCGGACGTCGCCTACGAGCAGTACTTC

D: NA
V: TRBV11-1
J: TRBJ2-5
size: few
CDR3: CASSPQGWNTFYGQETQYF
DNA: TGTGCCAGCAGCCCCCAAGGTTGGAACACCTTTTACGGGCAAGAGACCCAGTACTTC

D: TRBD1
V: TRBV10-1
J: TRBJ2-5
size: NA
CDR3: CASSESGQGSGTQYF
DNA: TGCGCCAGCAGTGAATCGGGACAGGGAAGCGGGACCCAGTACTTC

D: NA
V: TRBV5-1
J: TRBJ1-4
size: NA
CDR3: CASSLGQVGPDLFF
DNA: TGCGCCAGCAGCTTGGGACAGGTTGGTCCCGATCTGTTTTTT